This TCR beta chain appears in the sequencing data of a study of T cells in Graves' hyperthyroidism and ophthalmopathy. Inclusion characteristics of ophthalmopathy patients comprised a Clinical Activity Score of at least 3, a NOSPECS grade of at least 4, and duration under 3 months. Amplification of TCR beta CDR3 regions was performed using RNA transcripts as template. Researchers ran a first-round RT-PCR on the TCR CDR3 using the HTBI primer set. TCRdb fed the multiplex PCR reads into MiXCR, producing one record per CDR3 protein. The sample holds approximately 600,000 distinct CDR3 sequences; around 20% are singletons and the top ten take more than 30%. To note about this clonotype: Its antigen is not identified.

CDR1 is MDHEN, CDR2 SYDVKM, per germline. The V end lost 3 bases, the J end lost 0 bases, and 9 bases lay between the germline ends. The CDR3 totals 15 residues. Findings of the study overall: Ophthalmopathy was identified by the model a median about 6.4 months ahead of onset. Most thyroid clonotypes expanded above 0.001 appeared in blood too.

V and J are TRBV28 and TRBJ1-5; D gene uncertain. The receptor was isolated from a man aged 30 to 45 with Graves' ophthalmopathy. Source material: blood. This chain's CDR3 is CASSLVDSSNQPQHF. The DNA of the CDR3 is TGTGCCAGCAGTTTGGTGGATAGTAGCAATCAGCCCCAGCATTTT.